Many counts were recorded for the clone carrying this T cell receptor beta chain. Amplified TCR beta CDR3 regions derived from RNA transcripts. Researchers ran a first-round RT-PCR on the TCR CDR3 using the HTBI primer set. TCRdb re-called the multiplex PCR reads through MiXCR, storing one row per CDR3 protein. The table shows hundreds of thousands of distinct CDR3 sequences, with roughly 14% occurring only once. This record belongs to a study of T cells in Graves' hyperthyroidism and ophthalmopathy. Germline V gives CDR1 SNHLY, CDR2 FYNNEI. CDR3 length: 15 residues. The V and J ends lost 4 bases and 3 bases respectively, with 14 bases between them.

The chain joins TRBV2 to TRBJ2-3; perhaps TRBD1 as D (6 bases). The sequenced sample was blood. The clonotype was recovered from a man aged 18 to 30 with Graves' ophthalmopathy. CDR3 sequence (DNA): TGTGCCAGCAGTGTTGAACAGGGTGGGACAGATACGCAGTATTTT. This translates into CASSVEQGGTDTQYF.